These T cell receptor beta chains were read from a single sample in a study of cytomegalovirus exposure and HLA in healthy donors. Assay: immunoSEQ multiplex PCR; the TCRdb copy retains only in-frame clones and omits some. The sample carries more than 95,000 clones, almost 80% recorded once. Sample: PBMCs. Every receptor here comes from a man between 45 and 60 years old in good health and CMV-seropositive. The CDR3 runs from the conserved cysteine through the conserved F or W. The order of the fields is clone size, D gene, V gene, J gene, CDR3 DNA, CDR3 protein. D genes are given only for firm matches. Size is stated for part of the rows, as once, few or many counts, or as a class when the clone is expanded.

clone_size: .
d_call: .
v_call: TRBV18
j_call: TRBJ2-6
cdr3_nt: TGTGCCAGCTCATCCTTGAGTCTACAGGGTACCGGGGCCAACGTCCTGACTTTC
cdr3_aa: CASSSLSLQGTGANVLTF

clone_size: .
d_call: TRBD2
v_call: TRBV15
j_call: TRBJ2-1
cdr3_nt: TGTGCCACCAGCAGAGATATGGCTAGCGGGGCTCGTGAGCAGTTCTTC
cdr3_aa: CATSRDMASGAREQFF

clone_size: .
d_call: TRBD2
v_call: TRBV5-5
j_call: TRBJ2-1
cdr3_nt: TGTGCCAGCAGCTTGGGACTAGCCACCTACAATGAGCAGTTCTTC
cdr3_aa: CASSLGLATYNEQFF

clone_size: .
d_call: TRBD1
v_call: TRBV6-6
j_call: TRBJ1-5
cdr3_nt: TGTGCCAGCAGTTACGGGACAGGAGGAATCAATCAGCCCCAGCATTTT
cdr3_aa: CASSYGTGGINQPQHF

clone_size: few
d_call: .
v_call: TRBV18
j_call: TRBJ2-2
cdr3_nt: TGTGCCAGCTCACCAGCCCGCGGGAACACCGGGGAGCTGTTTTTT
cdr3_aa: CASSPARGNTGELFF

clone_size: .
d_call: TRBD1
v_call: TRBV18
j_call: TRBJ2-2
cdr3_nt: TGTGCCAGCTCGCCTTCGGACAGGGGTGACACCGGGGAGCTGTTTTTT
cdr3_aa: CASSPSDRGDTGELFF

clone_size: .
d_call: TRBD1
v_call: TRBV5-1
j_call: TRBJ2-3
cdr3_nt: TGCGCCAGCAGCTTGGTCGGACAGGGGTACACAGATACGCAGTATTTT
cdr3_aa: CASSLVGQGYTDTQYF

clone_size: .
d_call: TRBD1
v_call: TRBV4-1
j_call: TRBJ2-7
cdr3_nt: TGCGCCAGCAGCCAAGAGGGACAGCTCGAGCAGTACTTC
cdr3_aa: CASSQEGQLEQYF

clone_size: .
d_call: .
v_call: TRBV6-1
j_call: TRBJ1-4
cdr3_nt: TGTGCCAGCAGGGAGGGGCCTAATGAAAAACTGTTTTTT
cdr3_aa: CASREGPNEKLFF

clone_size: .
d_call: TRBD2
v_call: TRBV7-8
j_call: TRBJ2-2
cdr3_nt: TGTGCCAGCAGCTTAATTAGCGGGAGGGCCCACACCGGGGAGCTGTTTTTT
cdr3_aa: CASSLISGRAHTGELFF

clone_size: .
d_call: TRBD1
v_call: TRBV7-2
j_call: TRBJ2-2
cdr3_nt: TGTGCCAGCAGCACTCGGACAGGGGGCGCCGCCGGGGAGCTGTTTTTT
cdr3_aa: CASSTRTGGAAGELFF

clone_size: .
d_call: TRBD1
v_call: TRBV6-1
j_call: TRBJ2-3
cdr3_nt: TGTGCCAGTAGCAGGGACAGGGGTGGCACAGATACGCAGTATTTT
cdr3_aa: CASSRDRGGTDTQYF

clone_size: .
d_call: TRBD2
v_call: TRBV6-6
j_call: TRBJ2-1
cdr3_nt: TGTGCCAGCCGGCCGGGGGGGAGCTCCTACAATGAGCAGTTCTTC
cdr3_aa: CASRPGGSSYNEQFF

clone_size: .
d_call: .
v_call: TRBV7-6
j_call: TRBJ2-3
cdr3_nt: TGTGCCAGCAGCTTGGGCGGGGACACAGATACGCAGTATTTT
cdr3_aa: CASSLGGDTDTQYF

clone_size: .
d_call: TRBD1
v_call: TRBV5-1
j_call: TRBJ1-2
cdr3_nt: TGCGCCAGCAGCCCCGGGACAGGGGTTTCGTCTGGCTACACCTTC
cdr3_aa: CASSPGTGVSSGYTF

clone_size: .
d_call: .
v_call: TRBV7-9
j_call: TRBJ1-6
cdr3_nt: TGTGCCAGCAGCTTAGAGGGGGATTCACCCCTCCACTTT
cdr3_aa: CASSLEGDSPLHF

clone_size: .
d_call: TRBD2
v_call: TRBV5-1
j_call: TRBJ2-7
cdr3_nt: TGCGCCAGCAGCGTGGGACTAGCGGAAACCTACGAGCAGTACTTC
cdr3_aa: CASSVGLAETYEQYF

clone_size: .
d_call: TRBD1
v_call: TRBV5-4
j_call: TRBJ1-2
cdr3_nt: TGTGCCAGCAGTTCACCGGGACAGGGTAACTATGGCTACACCTTC
cdr3_aa: CASSSPGQGNYGYTF

clone_size: once
d_call: TRBD2
v_call: TRBV28
j_call: TRBJ2-3
cdr3_nt: TGTGCCAGCAGATCGTCAGGGACTAGCGGCACAGATACGCAGTATTTT
cdr3_aa: CASRSSGTSGTDTQYF

clone_size: .
d_call: .
v_call: TRBV7-2
j_call: TRBJ2-1
cdr3_nt: TGTGCCAGCAGCCCGCGGGACAGTCTATACAATGAGCAGTTCTTC
cdr3_aa: CASSPRDSLYNEQFF

clone_size: .
d_call: .
v_call: TRBV4-1
j_call: TRBJ2-3
cdr3_nt: TGCGCCAGCAGCCAAGGATACGGAGCAGATACGCAGTATTTT
cdr3_aa: CASSQGYGADTQYF

clone_size: few
d_call: .
v_call: TRBV28
j_call: TRBJ1-1
cdr3_nt: TGTGCCAGCAGGGATAGAAGGGGGTGGACTGAAGCTTTCTTT
cdr3_aa: CASRDRRGWTEAFF

clone_size: .
d_call: .
v_call: TRBV4-2
j_call: TRBJ1-1
cdr3_nt: TGTGCCAGCAGCCAAGATTTGACTTTGAACACTGAAGCTTTCTTT
cdr3_aa: CASSQDLTLNTEAFF

clone_size: few
d_call: .
v_call: TRBV5-1
j_call: TRBJ2-1
cdr3_nt: TGCGCCAGCAGCTTGGCCGGGGGTAGTTTCAATGAGCAGTTCTTC
cdr3_aa: CASSLAGGSFNEQFF

clone_size: .
d_call: TRBD1
v_call: TRBV6-1
j_call: TRBJ1-2
cdr3_nt: TGTGCCAGCAGCCCACGGGGGACAGGGGACGGCTACACCTTC
cdr3_aa: CASSPRGTGDGYTF

clone_size: few
d_call: TRBD1
v_call: TRBV28
j_call: TRBJ2-7
cdr3_nt: TGTGCCAGCAATCCACCAGGGACAGGCTCCTACGAGCAGTACTTC
cdr3_aa: CASNPPGTGSYEQYF

clone_size: .
d_call: TRBD1
v_call: TRBV7-9
j_call: TRBJ2-7
cdr3_nt: TGTGCCAGCAGCTACCGGGACAGGGTCGAGCAGTACTTC
cdr3_aa: CASSYRDRVEQYF

clone_size: .
d_call: TRBD2
v_call: TRBV5-4
j_call: TRBJ2-1
cdr3_nt: TGTGCCAGCGAGGACCCACTCCAGACTAGCGGGAGACGGGAGCAGTTCTTC
cdr3_aa: CASEDPLQTSGRREQFF

clone_size: few
d_call: TRBD1
v_call: TRBV2
j_call: TRBJ1-1
cdr3_nt: TGTGCCAGCAGTGAGCGACAGGGTCGGACTGAAGCTTTCTTT
cdr3_aa: CASSERQGRTEAFF

clone_size: .
d_call: TRBD2
v_call: TRBV2
j_call: TRBJ2-1
cdr3_nt: TGTGCCAGCACCCTGCGCGCGCTAGCGGGGGGTGAGCAGTTCTTC
cdr3_aa: CASTLRALAGGEQFF

clone_size: .
d_call: .
v_call: TRBV7-3
j_call: TRBJ2-3
cdr3_nt: TGTGCCAGCAGCTTACTTAGCCCCCCCTCAGATACGCAGTATTTT
cdr3_aa: CASSLLSPPSDTQYF

clone_size: .
d_call: TRBD1
v_call: TRBV5-3
j_call: TRBJ1-5
cdr3_nt: TGTGCCAGAAGCTTGGGACAGGGGGCGCTTAGCAATCAGCCCCAGCATTTT
cdr3_aa: CARSLGQGALSNQPQHF

clone_size: .
d_call: .
v_call: TRBV27
j_call: TRBJ2-2
cdr3_nt: TGTGCCAGCAGCTTGGTCGCCAGCGTTGGCACCGGGGAGCTGTTTTTT
cdr3_aa: CASSLVASVGTGELFF

clone_size: few
d_call: TRBD2
v_call: TRBV4-1
j_call: TRBJ2-5
cdr3_nt: TGCGCCAGCAGCAGCGGACTAGCGGGAGTGGGTGAGACCCAGTACTTC
cdr3_aa: CASSSGLAGVGETQYF

clone_size: .
d_call: TRBD2
v_call: TRBV5-3
j_call: TRBJ2-7
cdr3_nt: TGTGCCAGAAGCCAGGGACTACTCACCTGCGAGCAGTACTTC
cdr3_aa: CARSQGLLTCEQYF

clone_size: .
d_call: TRBD1
v_call: TRBV28
j_call: TRBJ2-7
cdr3_nt: TGTGCCAGCAGTTTAGACCGGGACAGGGTATTCGGACTATACGAGCAGTACTTC
cdr3_aa: CASSLDRDRVFGLYEQYF

clone_size: .
d_call: TRBD2
v_call: TRBV30
j_call: TRBJ2-1
cdr3_nt: TGTGCCTGGAGTGTACCGGGACTAGCGGGGTACAATGAGCAGTTCTTC
cdr3_aa: CAWSVPGLAGYNEQFF

clone_size: few
d_call: TRBD2
v_call: TRBV18
j_call: TRBJ2-1
cdr3_nt: TGTGCCAGCTCACCTCTCCAGCGGGGGTACAATGAGCAGTTCTTC
cdr3_aa: CASSPLQRGYNEQFF